This record concerns one T cell receptor beta chain sequence. This clone was observed a few times. Its target antigen remains unknown. No per-base quality is available; no much larger clone lies one base away. This sample is part of a study of blood T cell repertoires in COVID-19 (TCRdb year 2020). In terms of the full investigation: Collaborator samples came from the United States, Italy and Spain and covered acute and convalescent phases of COVID-19. The material from the prospective study consisted of cDNA or gDNA derived from T cells, B-cell-depleted T cells, or PBMCs. Subjects who had been exposed to COVID-19, were actively infected with it, or had recovered from it provided the deeply sampled blood TCRbeta repertoires that made up the dataset. The repertoires were released in a freely available public database meant as a resource for research on the immune response to SARS-CoV-2. Samples were obtained from the ongoing ImmuneRACE study (first 160 participants) and from about 1,300 subjects provided by 6 global collaborators. Sample metadata almost always included a de-identified subject ID, COVID-19 status, age in years and sex. Where available, HLA class I and class II types were obtained from metadata supplied by the sample provider rather than from assay-based typing. On the study overall, not on this receptor specifically: Clinical and demographic metadata were provided uncurated, with the amount varying by source and participant.

Participants in the prospective study were aged roughly 18 to 89 years, lived in 20 to 25 United States geographic areas, and enrolled through a virtual design. To assign participants to cohorts, the prospective study relied on clinical history that participants themselves reported in a screening survey and a study questionnaire. Recovered participants in ImmuneRACE Cohort 3 were defined by two consecutive negative NP/OP PCR tests, clearance by a healthcare professional, or resolution of symptoms. Mobile phlebotomists in the prospective study collected whole blood, serum and a nasopharyngeal or oropharyngeal swab from every participant. Participants in the prospective study had the option to provide additional blood draws and questionnaires over a roughly 2-month period. Before DNA extraction, blood samples from the prospective study were shipped at room temperature or frozen. The CDR1 and CDR2 encoded by the germline V gene are SGHAT and FQNNGV. Between the V and J ends, shortened by 5 bases and 6 bases respectively, the junction contains 6 bases. The CDR3 has 11 amino acids, counting the end cysteine and phenylalanine. Only the CDR3 portion is preserved as DNA: 33 bases, with reading frame beginning at the first base.

TCRbeta CDR3 regions were amplified from genomic DNA by means of the immunoSEQ Assay, a bias-controlled multiplex PCR. Per the original workflow: Within the assay, amplification of reference gene primers was used to estimate how many nucleated cells each sample contained. To quantify the absolute abundance of each unique TCRbeta CDR3 rearrangement, sequence reads were collapsed and filtered. For each sample, productive Simpson clonality was calculated by taking the square root of Simpson's diversity index across productive rearrangements. TCRdb mirrors the immuneACCESS table, restricted to in-frame sequences. Some clones are absent from its copies; in checked studies, under half trace to an unresolved V gene, and the reason for the others is unknown. V and J calls and clone size are given by that table; D and trimming were obtained from the DNA. The sample table shows about 400,000 clones, and approximately 90% are seen once. The ten largest clones take up 10% of the sample.

This TCR was sampled from a woman aged 45-65 years who had recovered from COVID-19. Sequenced input: PBMCs or T cells enriched from blood (not recorded which). The rearrangement combines TRBV11-2 with TRBJ2-3, with the D gene not confidently named. Here the CDR3 is given as CASSISDTQYF. The DNA sequence is as follows: TGTGCCAGCAGCATTAGTGATACGCAGTATTTT.